Presented here are 15 T cell receptor beta chains from one specimen sequenced in a study of T cell changes during pregnancy in multiple sclerosis. Sequencing was performed with immunoSEQ multiplex PCR; in TCRdb, only in-frame clones are kept and a portion is missing. The data contain 70,000 to 95,000 clones, 80% to 95% of them singletons. The sample here was peripheral blood, taken in the first trimester of pregnancy. Receptors originate from a female donor with multiple sclerosis, enrolled in a pregnancy study.

The chain combines TRBV2 with TRBJ1-2; 8 bases are shared with TRBD1. This CDR3 is built from 14 residues. V lost 6 bases to trimming and J lost 0 bases; unmatched junction nucleotides: 3. The V gene's germline CDR1 is SNHLY and CDR2 FYNNEI. The CDR3 protein is CASSGTGANYGYTF. The CDR3 region has the DNA TGTGCCAGCAGCGGGACAGGAGCTAACTATGGCTACACCTTC.

The chain employs TRBV19 and TRBJ1-1; the D is unclear. Germline CDR1 reads LNHDA; CDR2 reads SQIVND (reference sequence). Trimming pared 5 bases from V and 0 bases from J, leaving 13 bases between. The CDR3 is made up of 15 amino acids. The CDR3 sequence is CASSGPGAMNTEAFF. In DNA, the CDR3 is TGTGCCAGTAGTGGCCCGGGAGCTATGAACACTGAAGCTTTCTTT.

J is TRBJ2-1 and V is TRBV9; the D gene is possibly TRBD1 (5 bases). The CDR3 runs to 13 residues. Germline CDR1 reads SGDLS; CDR2 reads YYNGEE. Trimming took 6 bases from V and 0 from J, leaving 7 bases between them. The CDR3 sequence: CASNTGSYNEQFF. As DNA, the CDR3 is TGTGCCAGCAATACAGGCTCCTACAATGAGCAGTTCTTC.

This sequence joins TRBV7-9 and TRBJ1-1; D is possibly TRBD1 (5 bases). The CDR3 contains 14 residues. Germline assignment: CDR1 SEHNR and CDR2 FQNEAQ (reference sequence). V dropped 3 bases and J dropped 5 bases, with 13 bases sitting between them. This chain's CDR3 is CASSLPGGGTEAFF. In DNA form, the CDR3 reads TGTGCCAGCAGCTTGCCGGGCGGGGGAACTGAAGCTTTCTTT.

V and J are TRBV30 and TRBJ1-1, with 7 bases fitting TRBD1. Unmatched junction bases numbered 6, after V lost 4 bases and J lost 4 bases. Germline V gene data show CDR1 as GTSNPN and CDR2 as SVGIG (reference sequence). The CDR3 is 13 amino acids. CDR3 nucleotides: TGTGCCTGGATTATATCAGGGGGCACTGAAGCTTTCTTT. This codes for CAWIISGGTEAFF.

V usage is TRBV6-5 and J usage is TRBJ2-1; 8 positions agree with TRBD2. Germline lookup yields CDR1 MNHEY and CDR2 SVGAGI. The CDR3 is 15 residues long. With V trimmed by 1 base and J by 8 bases, 7 bases remained unmatched. CDR3 amino acids: CASSYFAGGGYEQFF. The CDR3, as DNA: TGTGCCAGCAGTTACTTCGCGGGGGGCGGTTATGAGCAGTTCTTC.

In this sample, this clone turned up once. This chain uses TRBV11-2 with TRBJ2-5, with a possible D match to TRBD2 (7 bases). This CDR3 is built from 13 residues. The V and J ends lost 5 bases and 4 bases respectively, with 11 bases between them. Germline V gives CDR1 SGHAT, CDR2 FQNNGV. The CDR3 region is CASSPGGVETQYF. The CDR3, as DNA: TGTGCCAGCAGCCCGGGGGGCGTAGAGACCCAGTACTTC.

The genes are TRBV27 and TRBJ2-3, with TRBD2 identical over 12 bases. This CDR3 region has 19 residues. CDR1 and CDR2 (germline): MNHEY, SMNVEV (reference sequence). The J segment lost 2 bases and the V segment lost 3 bases, leaving 12 bases of the junction unmatched. This chain's CDR3 is CASSLHLPGLAGITDTQYF. The CDR3 nucleotides are TGTGCCAGCAGTTTGCACCTCCCGGGACTAGCGGGTATCACAGATACGCAGTATTTT.

The rearrangement uses TRBV5-4 and TRBJ2-1; TRBD2 agrees at 8 bases. Germline CDR1 reads SGHNT; CDR2 reads YYREEE (reference sequence). This CDR3 spans 14 amino acids. The ends lost 4 bases at V and 8 bases at J; junction bases unmatched: 8. DNA for the CDR3: TGTGCCAGCAGCCCCCGGACTAGCTTGTATGAGCAGTTCTTC. Translated, it gives CASSPRTSLYEQFF.

The chain carries TRBV5-5 and TRBJ1-2, with TRBD1 matching over 11 bases. CDR1 and CDR2 from the germline V gene are SGHKS and YYEKEE (reference sequence). Trimming took 2 bases from V and 7 from J; bases not matched to a gene: 7. The CDR3 loop spans 15 amino acids. The CDR3 DNA is TGTGCCAGCAGCTTAGCGGACAGGGGGCCGTCTGGCTACACCTTC. Its translation is CASSLADRGPSGYTF.

The V call is TRBV4-1, the J call TRBJ2-1; D is unresolved. CDR3 length: 12 residues. Trimming pared 1 base from V and 7 bases from J, leaving 5 bases between. Germline-derived CDR1 and CDR2 are MGHRA and YSYEKL. Here the CDR3 reads CASSQGLNEQFF. The DNA of the CDR3 is TGCGCCAGCAGCCAAGGGCTGAATGAGCAGTTCTTC.

V usage is TRBV5-4 and J usage is TRBJ1-3, with TRBD1 identical over 11 bases. Germline lookup yields CDR1 SGHNT and CDR2 YYREEE (reference sequence). The junction had 12 bases not matched to a gene; V was cut back by 6 bases and J by 1 base. The CDR3 covers 18 residues. In DNA, the CDR3 is TGTGCCAGCACCCGCGGCCCCGGACAGGGGGCATCTGGAAACACCATATATTTT. Translating gives CASTRGPGQGASGNTIYF.

The genes are TRBV1 and TRBJ2-4; TRBD2, the table's D call, was not compared with the DNA. TRBV1 is noted as a pseudogene. The CDR3 runs to 17 residues. Here the CDR3 reads CTSSQERSGVAKNIQYF. The CDR3 nucleotides read TGCACCAGCAGCCAAGAAAGAAGCGGTGTAGCCAAAAACATTCAGTACTTC.

V gene TRBV2 combines with J gene TRBJ1-1, with D possibly TRBD1 on 6 matching bases. The V end lost 9 bases, the J end lost 1 base, and 9 bases lay between the germline ends. The CDR3 contains 12 residues. The germline V gene encodes CDR1 SNHLY and CDR2 FYNNEI. The CDR3 bases are TGTGCCAGGCAGACAGGGAACACTGAAGCTTTCTTT. Encoded protein: CARQTGNTEAFF.

The chain joins TRBV6-1 to TRBJ1-1, with D possibly TRBD1 on 5 matching bases. Germline assignment: CDR1 MNHNS and CDR2 SASEGT. The CDR3 covers 14 residues. Deletions cut 0 bases from V and 11 bases from J, with 16 bases between. Here the CDR3 DNA reads TGTGCCAGCAGTGAAGCATCAGGAGGAGGGGATGCTTTCTTT. This codes for CASSEASGGGDAFF.